This paragraph reports one TCR beta chain. The sample belongs to a study of Ad26.COV2.S vaccination and SARS-CoV-2 variants. The CDR3 is 15 residues long. Germline V lookup: CDR1 SGHKS, CDR2 YYEKEE (reference sequence). J was trimmed by 9 bases and V by 4 bases; bases with no gene match: 11. The table came from immunoSEQ multiplex PCR; TCRdb's copy has only in-frame clones and leaves some out. Counted here are more than 85,000 clones, 80% occurring once; the ten biggest clones make up 17%. This material consisted of peripheral blood, taken after recovery from COVID-19. The clonotype comes from a human donor who had recovered from COVID-19. This rearrangement joins TRBV5-5 to TRBJ2-1, with TRBD2 matching 9 bases. The CDR3: CASSPGRASGTEQFF. The CDR3 DNA sequence: TGTGCCAGCAGCCCGGGCCGGGCTAGCGGGACTGAGCAGTTCTTC.